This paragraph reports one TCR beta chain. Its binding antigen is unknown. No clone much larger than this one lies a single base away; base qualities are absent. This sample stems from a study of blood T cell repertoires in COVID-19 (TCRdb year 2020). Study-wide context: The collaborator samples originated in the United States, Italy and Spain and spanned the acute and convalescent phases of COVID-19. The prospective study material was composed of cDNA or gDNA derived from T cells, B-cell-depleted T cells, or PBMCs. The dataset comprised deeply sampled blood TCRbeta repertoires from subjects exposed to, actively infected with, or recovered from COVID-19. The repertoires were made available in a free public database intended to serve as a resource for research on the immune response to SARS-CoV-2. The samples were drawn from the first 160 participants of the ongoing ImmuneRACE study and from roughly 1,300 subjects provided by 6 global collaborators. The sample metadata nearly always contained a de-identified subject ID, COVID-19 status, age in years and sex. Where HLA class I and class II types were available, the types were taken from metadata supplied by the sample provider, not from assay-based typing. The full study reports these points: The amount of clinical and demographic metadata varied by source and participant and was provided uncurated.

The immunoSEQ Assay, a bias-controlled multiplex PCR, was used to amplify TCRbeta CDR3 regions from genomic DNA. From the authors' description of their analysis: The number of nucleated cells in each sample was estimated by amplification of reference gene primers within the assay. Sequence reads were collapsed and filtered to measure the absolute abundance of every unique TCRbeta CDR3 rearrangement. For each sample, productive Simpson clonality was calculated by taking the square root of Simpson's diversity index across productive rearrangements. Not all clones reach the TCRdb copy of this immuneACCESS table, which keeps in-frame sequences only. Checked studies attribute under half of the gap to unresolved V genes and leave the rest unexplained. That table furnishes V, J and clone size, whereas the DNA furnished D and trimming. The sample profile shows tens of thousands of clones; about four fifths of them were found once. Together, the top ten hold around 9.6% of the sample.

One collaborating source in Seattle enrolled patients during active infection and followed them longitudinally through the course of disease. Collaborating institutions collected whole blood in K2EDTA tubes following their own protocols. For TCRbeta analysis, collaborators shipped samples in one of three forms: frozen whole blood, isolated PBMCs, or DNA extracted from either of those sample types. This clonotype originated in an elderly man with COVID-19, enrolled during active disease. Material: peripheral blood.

The CDR3 protein sequence reads: CASSQDLGQGSYEQYF. In nucleotides, the sequence is TGTGCCAGCAGCCAAGATTTGGGACAGGGGTCCTACGAGCAGTACTTC. In this chain, TRBV4-2 is recombined with TRBJ2-7, and 10 bases in between align with TRBD1. Measured from the cysteine to the phenylalanine, the CDR3 is 16 residues long. Solely the CDR3 DNA is kept, with 48 bases framed from the first base. CDR1 and CDR2 are read off the germline V gene as LGHNA and YNFKEQ. Trimmed from V: 0 bases; trimmed from J: 1 base; junction bases lacking a gene match: 3.